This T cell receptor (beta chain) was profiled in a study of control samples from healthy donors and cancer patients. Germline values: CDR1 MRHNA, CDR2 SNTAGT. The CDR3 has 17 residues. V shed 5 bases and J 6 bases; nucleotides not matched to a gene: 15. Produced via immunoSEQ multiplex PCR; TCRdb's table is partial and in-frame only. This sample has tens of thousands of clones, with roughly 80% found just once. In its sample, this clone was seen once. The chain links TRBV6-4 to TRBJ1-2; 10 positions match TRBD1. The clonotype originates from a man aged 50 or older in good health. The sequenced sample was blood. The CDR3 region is CASSPSGQGRLSNGYTF. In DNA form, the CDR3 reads TGTGCCAGCAGTCCCTCGGGACAGGGGCGGCTGTCGAATGGCTACACCTTC.